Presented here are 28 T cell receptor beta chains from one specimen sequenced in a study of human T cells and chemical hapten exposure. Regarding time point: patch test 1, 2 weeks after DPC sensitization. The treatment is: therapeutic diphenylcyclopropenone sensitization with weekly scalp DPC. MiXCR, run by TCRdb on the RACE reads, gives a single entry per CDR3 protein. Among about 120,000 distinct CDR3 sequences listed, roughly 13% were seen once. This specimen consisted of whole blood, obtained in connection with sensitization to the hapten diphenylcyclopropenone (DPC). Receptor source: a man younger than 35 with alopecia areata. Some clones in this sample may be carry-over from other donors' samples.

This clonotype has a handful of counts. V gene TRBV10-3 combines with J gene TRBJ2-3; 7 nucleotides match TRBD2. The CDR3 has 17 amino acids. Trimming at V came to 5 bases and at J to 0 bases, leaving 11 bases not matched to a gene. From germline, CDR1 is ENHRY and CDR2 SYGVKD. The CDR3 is CAISNLGRGTSTDTQYF. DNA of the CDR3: TGTGCCATCAGTAACCTCGGGCGGGGGACTAGCACAGATACGCAGTATTTT.

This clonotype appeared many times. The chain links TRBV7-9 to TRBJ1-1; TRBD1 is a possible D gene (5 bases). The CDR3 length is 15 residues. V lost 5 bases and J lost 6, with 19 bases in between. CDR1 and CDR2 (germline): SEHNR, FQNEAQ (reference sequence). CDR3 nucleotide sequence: TGTGCCAGCAGCATAGACGGGGCCATCGGGGCTGAAGCTTTCTTT. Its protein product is CASSIDGAIGAEAFF.

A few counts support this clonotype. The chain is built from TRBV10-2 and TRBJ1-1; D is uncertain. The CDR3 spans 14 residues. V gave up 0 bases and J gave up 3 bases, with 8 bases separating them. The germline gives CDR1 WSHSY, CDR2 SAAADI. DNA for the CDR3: TGCGCCAGCAGTGAGTCAACGGAGGACACTGAAGCTTTCTTT. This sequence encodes CASSESTEDTEAFF.

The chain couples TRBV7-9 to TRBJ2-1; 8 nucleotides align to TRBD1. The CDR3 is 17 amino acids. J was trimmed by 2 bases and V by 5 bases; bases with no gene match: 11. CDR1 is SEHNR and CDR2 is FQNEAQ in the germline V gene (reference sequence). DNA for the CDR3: TGTGCCAGCAGCCCGCCCTGGGACAGGAGCCCCTACAATGAGCAGTTCTTC. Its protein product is CASSPPWDRSPYNEQFF. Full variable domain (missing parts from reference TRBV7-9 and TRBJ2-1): DTGVSQNPRHKITKRGQNVTFRCDPISEHNRLYWYRQTLGQGPEFLTYFQNEAQLEKSRLLSDRFSAERPKGSFSTLEIQRTEQGDSAMYLCASSPPWDRSPYNEQFFGPGTRLTVL.

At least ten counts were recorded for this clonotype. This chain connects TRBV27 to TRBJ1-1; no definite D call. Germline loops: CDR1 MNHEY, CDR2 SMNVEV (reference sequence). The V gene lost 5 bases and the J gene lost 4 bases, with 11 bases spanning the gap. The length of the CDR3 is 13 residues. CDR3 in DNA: TGTGCCAGCAGTCCCGAGGGTGGCACTGAAGCTTTCTTT. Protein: CASSPEGGTEAFF.

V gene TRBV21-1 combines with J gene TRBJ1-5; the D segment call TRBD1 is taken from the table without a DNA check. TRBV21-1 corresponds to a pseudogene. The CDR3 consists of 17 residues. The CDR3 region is CASKPDRVSPSNQPQHF. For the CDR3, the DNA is TGTGCCAGCAAGCCGGACAGGGTTTCCCCCAGCAATCAGCCCCAGCATTTT.

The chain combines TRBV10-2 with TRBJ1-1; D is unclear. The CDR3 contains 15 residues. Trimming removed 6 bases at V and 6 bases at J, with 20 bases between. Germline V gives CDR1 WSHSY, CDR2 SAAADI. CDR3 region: CASSLRSTSVAEAFF. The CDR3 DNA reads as TGCGCCAGCAGCCTGAGATCCACTTCCGTCGCTGAAGCTTTCTTT.

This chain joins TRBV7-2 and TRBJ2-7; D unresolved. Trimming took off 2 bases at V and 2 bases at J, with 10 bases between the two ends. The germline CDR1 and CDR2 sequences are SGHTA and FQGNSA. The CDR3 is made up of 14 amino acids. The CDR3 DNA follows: TGTGCCAGCAGCTTAACCGCTTCCACCTACGAGCAGTACTTC. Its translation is CASSLTASTYEQYF.

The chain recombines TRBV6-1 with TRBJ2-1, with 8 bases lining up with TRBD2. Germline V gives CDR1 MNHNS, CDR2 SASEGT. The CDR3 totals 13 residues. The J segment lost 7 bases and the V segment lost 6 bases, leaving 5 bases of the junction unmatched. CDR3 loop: CASSWSGGNEQFF. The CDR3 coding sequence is TGTGCCAGCAGCTGGTCGGGGGGGAATGAGCAGTTCTTC.

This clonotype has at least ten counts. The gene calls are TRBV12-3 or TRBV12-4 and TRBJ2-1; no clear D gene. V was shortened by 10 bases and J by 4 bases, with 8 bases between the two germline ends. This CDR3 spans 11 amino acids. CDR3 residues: CANTKYNEQFF. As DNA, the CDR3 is TGTGCCAACACTAAGTACAATGAGCAGTTCTTC.

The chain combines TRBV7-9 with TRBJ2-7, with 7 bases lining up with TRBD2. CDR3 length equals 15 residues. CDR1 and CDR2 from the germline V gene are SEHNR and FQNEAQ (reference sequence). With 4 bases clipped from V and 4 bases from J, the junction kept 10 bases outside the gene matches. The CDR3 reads CASSSQGRERYEQYV. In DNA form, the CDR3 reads TGTGCCAGCAGCTCCCAAGGGAGGGAACGGTACGAGCAGTACGTC.

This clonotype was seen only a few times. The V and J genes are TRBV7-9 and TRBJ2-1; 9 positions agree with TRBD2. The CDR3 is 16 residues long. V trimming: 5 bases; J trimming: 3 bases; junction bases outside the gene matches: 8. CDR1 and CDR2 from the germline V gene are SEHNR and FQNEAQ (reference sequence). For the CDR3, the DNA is TGTGCCAGCAGCACAAGCGGGGGGCCTCTCTACAATGAGCAGTTCTTC. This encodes CASSTSGGPLYNEQFF.

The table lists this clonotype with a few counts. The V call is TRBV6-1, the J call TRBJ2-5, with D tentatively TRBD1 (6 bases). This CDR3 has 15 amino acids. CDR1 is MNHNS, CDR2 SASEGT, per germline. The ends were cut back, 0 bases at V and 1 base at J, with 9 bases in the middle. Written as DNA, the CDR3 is TGTGCCAGCAGTGAAGCACAGGGTCTCCAAGAGACCCAGTACTTC. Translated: CASSEAQGLQETQYF.

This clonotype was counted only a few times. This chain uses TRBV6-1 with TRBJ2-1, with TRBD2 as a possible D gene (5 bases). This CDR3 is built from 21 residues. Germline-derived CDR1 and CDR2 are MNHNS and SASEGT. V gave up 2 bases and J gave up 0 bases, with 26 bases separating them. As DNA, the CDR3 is TGTGCCAGCAGTGAACTTGCTGGAGGACGGCGCTATCAGAGCTCCTACAATGAGCAGTTCTTC. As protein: CASSELAGGRRYQSSYNEQFF.

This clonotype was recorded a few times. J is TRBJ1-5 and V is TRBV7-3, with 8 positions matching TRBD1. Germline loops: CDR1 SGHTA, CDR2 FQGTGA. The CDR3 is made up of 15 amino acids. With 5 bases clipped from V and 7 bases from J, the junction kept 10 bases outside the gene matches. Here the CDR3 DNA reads TGTGCCAGCAGCAAAAGGACAGGGTTAGGCCAGCCCCAGCATTTT. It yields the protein CASSKRTGLGQPQHF.

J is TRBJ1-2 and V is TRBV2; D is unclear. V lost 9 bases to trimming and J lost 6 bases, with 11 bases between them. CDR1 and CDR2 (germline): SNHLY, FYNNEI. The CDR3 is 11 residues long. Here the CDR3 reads CARSGGNGYTF. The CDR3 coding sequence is TGTGCCAGAAGCGGAGGCAATGGCTACACCTTC.

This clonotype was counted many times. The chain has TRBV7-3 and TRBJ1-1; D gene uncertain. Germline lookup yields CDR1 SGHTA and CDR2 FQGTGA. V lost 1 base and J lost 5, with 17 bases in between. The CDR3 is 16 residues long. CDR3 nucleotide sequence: TGTGCCAGCAGCTTAAAAGGTCAGACGAAACAAACTGAAGCTTTCTTT. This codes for CASSLKGQTKQTEAFF.

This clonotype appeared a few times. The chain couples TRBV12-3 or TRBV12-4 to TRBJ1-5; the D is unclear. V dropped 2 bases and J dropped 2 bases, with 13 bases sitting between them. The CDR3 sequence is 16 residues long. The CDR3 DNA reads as TGTGCCAGCAGTTTAAGAAGGGCCAGTCGCAATCAGCCCCAGCATTTT. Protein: CASSLRRASRNQPQHF.

CDR3 protein: CASTKSSGNTGELFF. Here the CDR3 DNA reads TGTGCCAGCACCAAATCTAGCGGGAACACCGGGGAGCTGTTTTTT. V is TRBV11-2 and J is TRBJ2-2, with 7 bases matching TRBD2. This CDR3 contains 15 residues. Germline CDR1 reads SGHAT; CDR2 reads FQNNGV. V was clipped by 7 bases and J by 1 base; unmatched bases: 6.

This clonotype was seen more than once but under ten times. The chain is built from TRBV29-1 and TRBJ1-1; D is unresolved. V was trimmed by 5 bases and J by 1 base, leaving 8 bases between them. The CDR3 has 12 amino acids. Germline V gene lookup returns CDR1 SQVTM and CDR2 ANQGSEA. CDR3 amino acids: CSVSEPNTEAFF. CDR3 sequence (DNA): TGCAGCGTTTCAGAGCCGAACACTGAAGCTTTCTTT.

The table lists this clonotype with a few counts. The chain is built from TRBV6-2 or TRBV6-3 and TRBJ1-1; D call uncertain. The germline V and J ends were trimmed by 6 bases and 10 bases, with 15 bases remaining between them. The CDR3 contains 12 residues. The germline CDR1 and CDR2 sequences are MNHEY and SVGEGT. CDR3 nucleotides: TGTGCCAGCAGCGACTTACAGAGGGCAGCTTTCTTT. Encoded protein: CASSDLQRAAFF.

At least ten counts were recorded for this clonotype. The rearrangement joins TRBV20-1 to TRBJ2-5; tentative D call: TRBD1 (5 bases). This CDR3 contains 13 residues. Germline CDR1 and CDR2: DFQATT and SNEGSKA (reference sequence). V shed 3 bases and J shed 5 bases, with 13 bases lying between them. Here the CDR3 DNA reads TGCAGTGCTAGTGACTCAGGGTGGGAGACCCAGTACTTC. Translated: CSASDSGWETQYF.

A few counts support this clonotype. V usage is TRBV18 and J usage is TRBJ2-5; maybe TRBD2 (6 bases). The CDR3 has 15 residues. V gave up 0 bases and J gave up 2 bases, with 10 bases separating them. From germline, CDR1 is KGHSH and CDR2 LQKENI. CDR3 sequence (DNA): TGTGCCAGCTCACCACCGGCTGGGGGGCAAGAGACCCAGTACTTC. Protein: CASSPPAGGQETQYF. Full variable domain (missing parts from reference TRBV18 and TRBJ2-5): NAGVMQNPRHLVRRRGQEARLRCSPMKGHSHVYWYRQLPEEGLKFMVYLQKENIIDESGMPKERFSAEFPKEGPSILRIQQVVRGDSAAYFCASSPPAGGQETQYFGPGTRLLVL.

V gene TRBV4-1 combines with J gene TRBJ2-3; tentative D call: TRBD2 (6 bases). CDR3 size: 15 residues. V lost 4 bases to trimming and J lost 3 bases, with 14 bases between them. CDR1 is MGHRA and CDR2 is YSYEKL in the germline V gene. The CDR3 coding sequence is TGCGCCAGCAGCCCCCTGGAGGGTTCAACAGATACGCAGTATTTT. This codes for CASSPLEGSTDTQYF.

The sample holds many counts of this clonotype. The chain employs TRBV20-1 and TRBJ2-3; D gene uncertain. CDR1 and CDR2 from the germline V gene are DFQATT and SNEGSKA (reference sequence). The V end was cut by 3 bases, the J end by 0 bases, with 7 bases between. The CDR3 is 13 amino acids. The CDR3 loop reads CSASMGSTDTQYF. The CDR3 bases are TGCAGTGCTAGCATGGGAAGCACAGATACGCAGTATTTT.

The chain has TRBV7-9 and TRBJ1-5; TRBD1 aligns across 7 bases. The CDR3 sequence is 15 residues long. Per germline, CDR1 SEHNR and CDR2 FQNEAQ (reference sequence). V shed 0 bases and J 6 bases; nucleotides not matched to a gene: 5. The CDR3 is CASSLAGGQGQPQHF. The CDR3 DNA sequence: TGTGCCAGCAGCTTAGCAGGGGGCCAGGGTCAGCCCCAGCATTTT.

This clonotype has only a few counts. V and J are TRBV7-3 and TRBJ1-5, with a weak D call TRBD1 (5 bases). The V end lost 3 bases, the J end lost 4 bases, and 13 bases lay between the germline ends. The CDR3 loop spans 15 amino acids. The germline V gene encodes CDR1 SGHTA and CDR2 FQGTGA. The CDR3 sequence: CASSLGPGPNQPQHF. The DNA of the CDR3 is TGTGCCAGCAGCTTGGGACCCGGGCCAAATCAGCCCCAGCATTTT.

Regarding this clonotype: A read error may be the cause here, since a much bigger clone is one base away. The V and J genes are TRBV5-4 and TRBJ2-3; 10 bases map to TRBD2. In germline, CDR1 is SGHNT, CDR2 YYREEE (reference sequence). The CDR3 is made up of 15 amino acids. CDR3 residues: CVSSVGLAPPDTQYF. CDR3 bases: TGTGTCAGCAGCGTGGGACTAGCGCCTCCGGATACGCAGTATTTT.